This record looks at one T cell receptor (beta chain) sequence and its context. The antigen remains undetermined. With no T cell sorting beforehand, total RNA was isolated from whole blood. The record originates from a study of monozygotic twins with inflammatory bowel disease. Study results and limitations: There was no way to distinguish the different T cell subtypes. Repertoires of patients may have been made more variable by differing immunosuppressive treatments.

Germline loops: CDR1 ENHRY, CDR2 SYGVKD. The CDR3 loop spans 19 amino acids. TCR libraries each used approximately 3,500 ng of total RNA. TCRdb reanalyzed the 5' RACE reads, giving one entry per CDR3 protein sequence and no DNA. The sample table sets out about 300,000 distinct CDR3 sequences. Sequencing was done on a sample of blood. The clonotype comes from a human donor with ulcerative colitis or Crohn's disease, or a healthy co-twin of an affected twin (not recorded which). The gene calls are TRBV10-3 and TRBJ2-4; the D call from TCRdb, TRBD2, cannot be confirmed without DNA. The CDR3 region is CAISELPSGGSLAKNIQYF.